The 9 T cell receptor beta chains presented below share a single source sample, sequenced in a study of technical replicates of blood from a few donors. Produced via immunoSEQ multiplex PCR; TCRdb's table is partial and in-frame only. The sample holds about 84,000 clones, roughly 98% seen once. Sequencing was performed on T cells isolated from PBMCs. Source of these receptors: a human donor in good health.

In DNA form, the CDR3 reads TGTGCCAGCAGTTCCCCCAGTTTGGGGGCTGAGACTGAAGCTTTCTTT. Protein sequence: CASSSPSLGAETEAFF. The rearrangement links TRBV28 to TRBJ1-1, with D tentatively TRBD1 (6 bases). Germline lookup yields CDR1 MDHEN and CDR2 SYDVKM. Trimming took off 4 bases at V and 5 bases at J, with 20 bases between the two ends. The CDR3 has 16 amino acids.

The chain joins TRBV7-9 to TRBJ1-5; 8 bases are shared with TRBD1. CDR3 length equals 14 residues. Trimming took 4 bases from V and 7 from J; bases not matched to a gene: 6. The germline V gene has CDR1 SEHNR and CDR2 FQNEAQ (reference sequence). CDR3 sequence reads: CASSSTGGRQPQHF. CDR3 bases: TGTGCCAGCAGCTCCACAGGGGGTCGACAGCCCCAGCATTTT.

The chain is built from TRBV29-1 and TRBJ2-1, with D unclear. V was clipped by 3 bases and J by 4 bases, with 4 bases between them. Looked up from germline, CDR1 is SQVTM and CDR2 is ANQGSEA. The CDR3 runs 11 residues. Here the CDR3 reads CSVDLYNEQFF. The CDR3 DNA follows: TGCAGCGTTGACCTTTACAATGAGCAGTTCTTC.

The chain is built from TRBV12-5 and TRBJ1-5; 10 positions match TRBD1. V shed 0 bases, J shed 0 bases, and the junction held 11 bases outside the gene matches. CDR3 size: 20 residues. Germline assignment: CDR1 LGHNT and CDR2 FRNRAP. The CDR3 reads CASGLVSAGQGPYSNQPQHF. The CDR3 nucleotides read TGTGCTAGTGGTTTGGTAAGCGCGGGACAGGGGCCTTATAGCAATCAGCCCCAGCATTTT.

The V gene is TRBV6-1, the J gene TRBJ1-3; 9 nucleotides line up with TRBD1. J gave up 2 bases and V 4 bases, and 6 bases lay outside the gene matches. This CDR3 has 16 residues. Germline CDR1 and CDR2: MNHNS and SASEGT. In DNA form, the CDR3 reads TGTGCCAGCAGTGTACAGGGGGCTGTAACTGGAAACACCATATATTTT. Amino acids: CASSVQGAVTGNTIYF.

CDR3 in amino acids: CASSLQLAATDTQYF. The CDR3 DNA reads TGTGCCAGCAGCTTACAACTAGCGGCCACAGATACGCAGTATTTT. The gene calls are TRBV11-1 and TRBJ2-3, with 8 bases fitting TRBD2. The CDR3 is made up of 15 amino acids. Losses at the gene ends were 2 bases for V and 2 bases for J; bases not matched to a gene: 3. Germline-derived CDR1 and CDR2 are SGHAT and FQDESV (reference sequence).

The V call is TRBV5-6, the J call TRBJ2-7; TRBD1 might be the D (6 bases). Deletions cut 2 bases from V and 12 bases from J, with 18 bases between. The length of the CDR3 is 13 residues. Germline V gene lookup returns CDR1 SGHDT and CDR2 YYEEEE. In DNA form, the CDR3 reads TGTGCCAGCAGCTTATTCGGACAGAGGGGTGGGTACTTC. Translating gives CASSLFGQRGGYF.

The rearrangement links TRBV4-1 to TRBJ1-5; 9 bases line up with TRBD1. Losses at the gene ends were 1 base for V and 6 bases for J; bases not matched to a gene: 7. The CDR3 has 16 residues. The V gene's germline CDR1 is MGHRA and CDR2 YSYEKL. The CDR3 coding sequence is TGCGCCAGCAGCCAAGTTACAGGGGGCTCGGGTCAGCCCCAGCATTTT. Translating it yields CASSQVTGGSGQPQHF.

The rearrangement uses TRBV4-1 and TRBJ1-4; 9 bases align to TRBD1. J lost 0 bases, V lost 4 bases, and 6 bases had no gene match. Looked up from germline, CDR1 is MGHRA and CDR2 is YSYEKL. The CDR3 contains 17 residues. DNA for the CDR3: TGCGCCAGCAGCCTCCGGACAGGGGTCTCAACTAATGAAAAACTGTTTTTT. Residues: CASSLRTGVSTNEKLFF.